The 21 T cell receptor beta chains below all came from one sample that was sequenced in a study of neurological immune-mediated disorders. TCRdb ran MiXCR on the 5' RACE reads and lists one entry per CDR3 protein. The table includes over 35,000 distinct CDR3 sequences, 2.5% detected once. The sequenced material came from PBMCs. The receptors originated from a man aged 50-60 years with multiple sclerosis.

This chain uses TRBV12-3 or TRBV12-4 with TRBJ2-3; D is possibly TRBD1 (5 bases). This CDR3 is 14 amino acids long. Between the trimmed V and J ends, which lost 7 bases and 9 bases, there was a span of 20 bases. CDR3 protein: CASIPDISNPTQYF. The CDR3 DNA reads as TGTGCCAGCATCCCGGACATAAGCAACCCCACGCAGTATTTT.

At least ten counts were recorded for this clonotype. This sequence joins TRBV7-3 and TRBJ2-7; TRBD2 matches 10 bases. The trim removed 4 bases at V and 0 bases at J, leaving 3 bases unmatched. The CDR3 loop spans 15 amino acids. Germline V gene data show CDR1 as SGHTA and CDR2 as FQGTGA. DNA of the CDR3: TGTGCCAGCAGCTCTCAGCGGGGGGGCTCCTACGAGCAGTACTTC. Translated: CASSSQRGGSYEQYF.

In its sample, this clonotype was seen many times. The chain couples TRBV18 to TRBJ1-1, with 8 positions matching TRBD1. The CDR3 has 13 residues. After removal of 3 bases from V and 3 bases from J, the junction contained 0 bases not matched to a gene. The germline V gene has CDR1 KGHSH and CDR2 LQKENI. The CDR3 spells CASSPTGDTEAFF. CDR3 DNA: TGTGCCAGCTCACCGACAGGGGACACTGAAGCTTTCTTT.

This clonotype occurred many times. The CDR3 is CASNLGLPGRKTQYF. The CDR3 DNA reads as TGTGCCAGCAACCTGGGACTCCCGGGGAGGAAGACCCAGTACTTC. The chain is built from TRBV28 and TRBJ2-5; maybe TRBD2 (6 bases). Germline V gene sequence: CDR1 MDHEN, CDR2 SYDVKM. This CDR3 comprises 15 residues. Trimming left V 7 bases short and J 6 bases short, with 21 bases between.

This clonotype came up many times. This chain connects TRBV12-3 or TRBV12-4 to TRBJ2-7, with 11 positions matching TRBD2. V shed 6 bases, J shed 2 bases, and the junction held 6 bases outside the gene matches. The CDR3 is 15 amino acids. CDR3 nucleotide sequence: TGTGCCAGCAGAAACGTAGCGGGGGGGACCTACGAGCAGTACTTC. Amino acids: CASRNVAGGTYEQYF.

This clonotype was detected many times. V usage is TRBV20-1 and J usage is TRBJ2-7, with D possibly being TRBD1 (5 bases). The V gene lost 6 bases and the J gene lost 6 bases, with 18 bases spanning the gap. The CDR3 runs 13 residues. Germline V CDR1 and CDR2: DFQATT, SNEGSKA (reference sequence). The CDR3 nucleotides read TGCAGTGCCCTCCCCCAGGGTTTGTCCGAGCAGTACTTC. Translated: CSALPQGLSEQYF.

In its sample, this clonotype was seen many times. This chain links TRBV2 with TRBJ2-2; 9 positions match TRBD1. The CDR3 is made up of 13 amino acids. With 8 bases clipped from V and 5 bases from J, the junction kept 3 bases outside the gene matches. The germline V gene has CDR1 SNHLY and CDR2 FYNNEI. CDR3 loop: CASRDRVTGELFF. The DNA for the CDR3 is TGTGCCAGCCGGGACAGGGTGACCGGGGAGCTGTTTTTT.

In its sample, this clonotype was seen many times. The chain carries TRBV20-1 and TRBJ2-7, with TRBD1 matching over 9 bases. Germline trimming cut 1 base from V and 4 bases from J; bases unmatched to any gene: 11. This CDR3 region has 16 residues. Germline CDR1 and CDR2: DFQATT and SNEGSKA (reference sequence). CDR3 sequence (DNA): TGCAGTGCTAGAGGTCGCTTAACAGGGGGCCTGTACGAGCAGTACTTC. The encoded protein is CSARGRLTGGLYEQYF.

At least ten counts were recorded for this clonotype. The chain joins TRBV20-1 to TRBJ1-5; D uncertain. The germline V gene has CDR1 DFQATT and CDR2 SNEGSKA (reference sequence). Deletions cut 0 bases from V and 0 bases from J, with 6 bases between. The CDR3 is 14 amino acids. The CDR3 DNA follows: TGCAGTGCTAGAGATTGGAATAGCAATCAGCCCCAGCATTTT. It encodes CSARDWNSNQPQHF.

This clonotype showed up many times. The V gene is TRBV12-3 or TRBV12-4, the J gene TRBJ2-1; 9 nucleotides match TRBD2. V lost 7 bases to trimming and J lost 2 bases; unmatched junction nucleotides: 6. This CDR3 has 15 amino acids. The CDR3 loop reads CASKSRGGAYNEQFF. Here the CDR3 DNA reads TGTGCCAGCAAATCCCGCGGGGGGGCCTACAATGAGCAGTTCTTC.

This clonotype was counted many times. The V and J genes are TRBV9 and TRBJ2-4, with 11 positions matching TRBD1. There are 15 residues in the CDR3. Germline lookup yields CDR1 SGDLS and CDR2 YYNGEE. Trimming took 0 bases from V and 9 from J; bases not matched to a gene: 5. CDR3 DNA: TGTGCCAGCAGCGTAGCTGGGACAGGGGGGAGCATTCAGTACTTC. It yields the protein CASSVAGTGGSIQYF.

There are a few counts of this clonotype. At one boundary the junction diverges from the germline segment, which might be a read error. This rearrangement joins TRBV18 to TRBJ1-6; 8 nucleotides align to TRBD1. Germline CDR1 KGHSH, CDR2 LQKENI. This CDR3 spans 15 amino acids. The CDR3 nucleotides are TGTGCCAGCTCACCTCGGACAGGGATCGACTCACCCCTCAACTTT. Residues: CASSPRTGIDSPLNF.

There are a few counts of this clonotype. This chain uses TRBV15 with TRBJ2-2; TRBD1 matches 8 bases. Unmatched junction bases numbered 3, after V lost 5 bases and J lost 1 base. CDR3 length: 15 amino acids. Germline CDR1 and CDR2: LNHNV and YYDKDF (reference sequence). The CDR3 sequence: CATSPGQENTGELFF. CDR3 DNA: TGTGCCACCAGCCCGGGACAGGAGAACACCGGGGAGCTGTTTTTT.

This clonotype came up many times. The genes are TRBV6-1 and TRBJ1-5; D gene unclear. Trimming stripped 4 bases from V and 6 bases from J, with 10 bases between. Germline V gives CDR1 MNHNS, CDR2 SASEGT. This CDR3 has 13 amino acids. CDR3 in amino acids: CASSGTESQPQHF. The CDR3, as DNA: TGTGCCAGCAGTGGAACAGAGAGTCAGCCCCAGCATTTT.

This clonotype was seen ten or more times. The CDR3 nucleotides read TGTGCCAGCAGCTTCTCAGGGGGCGAGCAGTACTTC. It is translated as CASSFSGGEQYF. V usage is TRBV7-2 and J usage is TRBJ2-7; 7 bases agree with TRBD1. From germline, CDR1 is SGHTA and CDR2 FQGNSA. This CDR3 is 12 amino acids long. J lost 6 bases, V lost 3 bases, and 2 bases had no gene match.

This clonotype was picked up many times. DNA for the CDR3: TGTGCCAGCAGTTTAAGTGGGGCCAACGTCCTGACTTTC. Residues: CASSLSGANVLTF. The gene calls are TRBV27 and TRBJ2-6, with D uncertain. This CDR3 comprises 13 residues. V lost 2 bases and J lost 3, with 2 bases in between. Germline CDR1 MNHEY, CDR2 SMNVEV (reference sequence).

Of note for this clonotype: A read error may explain this, as a much larger clone is one base away. The gene calls are TRBV7-2 and TRBJ2-3; D perhaps matches TRBD1 (6 bases). Between the trimmed V and J ends, which lost 3 bases and 4 bases, there was a span of 8 bases. This CDR3 contains 13 residues. Germline V gene lookup returns CDR1 SGHTA and CDR2 FQGNSA. CDR3 DNA sequence: TGTGCCAGCAGCTTCACAGGGTCAGATACGCAGTATTTT. Translated, it gives CASSFTGSDTQYF.

This clonotype was picked up many times. This chain uses TRBV3-1 with TRBJ2-5, with D possibly TRBD2 on 5 matching bases. The CDR3 totals 13 residues. Germline-derived CDR1 and CDR2 are LGHDT and YNNKEL (reference sequence). Trimming took 4 bases from V and 1 from J, leaving 7 bases between them. The DNA of the CDR3 is TGTGCCAGCAGCCGGACTGTCCAAGAGACCCAGTACTTC. Its translation: CASSRTVQETQYF.

The sample holds many counts of this clonotype. The chain employs TRBV12-3 or TRBV12-4 and TRBJ2-2, with 9 bases that match TRBD1. The CDR3 loop spans 14 amino acids. The ends lost 8 bases at V and 2 bases at J; junction bases unmatched: 3. The CDR3 here is CASQQGANTGELFF. CDR3 nucleotides: TGTGCCAGCCAACAGGGGGCAAACACCGGGGAGCTGTTTTTT.

This clonotype showed up many times. The J gene is TRBJ1-2, the V gene TRBV7-8, with 8 bases identical to TRBD1. The J segment lost 8 bases and the V segment lost 1 base, leaving 6 bases of the junction unmatched. The CDR3 is made up of 14 amino acids. Germline assignment: CDR1 SGHVS and CDR2 FQNEAQ. The CDR3 bases are TGTGCCAGCAGCTTAGTATCAGGGGGCTGGGGCTACACCTTC. Protein sequence: CASSLVSGGWGYTF.

This clonotype was observed many times. The chain employs TRBV7-8 and TRBJ2-2; D might be TRBD2 (6 bases). CDR1 is SGHVS and CDR2 is FQNEAQ in the germline V gene. Trimming cost V 5 bases and J 5 bases, with 18 bases left between them. The CDR3 loop spans 16 amino acids. The CDR3, as DNA: TGTGCCAGCAGCCAACTTGACTATGGGGGGACCGGGGAGCTGTTTTTT. Its protein is CASSQLDYGGTGELFF. The complete variable domain, with remaining parts taken from reference TRBV7-8 and TRBJ2-2, reads GAGVSQSPRYKVAKRGQDVALRCDPISGHVSLFWYQQALGQGPEFLTYFQNEAQLDKSGLPSDRFFAERPEGSVSTLKIQRTQQEDSAVYLCASSQLDYGGTGELFFGEGSRLTVL.